The subject of this entry is one T cell receptor beta chain. Its antigen remains unknown. This sample was included in a study of cytomegalovirus exposure and HLA in healthy donors. Study-wide background: When 350 to 400 donors were genotyped, about 86% of them were found to fall in the Caucasian-associated ancestry cluster.

Vbeta (60) and Jbeta (13) primers were used in the PCR. Assay used: immunoSEQ multiplex PCR; TCRdb lists only in-frame clones, some missing. The sample includes 90,000 to 140,000 clones, just under 80% of them seen just once. Points from the study as a whole: Later genetic work tied a missense DCLRE1C variant to beta-chain V and J trimming. Sequences of the TCR beta chain were said to predict the HLA-A and HLA-B alleles of most subjects accurately.

This CDR3 comprises 15 residues. V shed 7 bases, J shed 6 bases, and the junction held 12 bases outside the gene matches. Germline V gene lookup returns CDR1 MDHEN and CDR2 SYDVKM. Sequenced material: PBMCs. The sequence was collected from a man in his thirties or forties in good health and CMV-seronegative. This chain uses TRBV28 with TRBJ2-7; TRBD2 agrees at 10 bases. In DNA form, the CDR3 reads TGTGCCAGCACCCAAAGCGGGAGGGAAGCCTTCGAGCAGTACTTC. Its protein product is CASTQSGREAFEQYF. Together with reference TRBV28 and TRBJ2-7, the CDR3 gives the full variable domain: DVKVTQSSRYLVKRTGEKVFLECVQDMDHENMFWYRQDPGLGLRLIYFSYDVKMKEKGDIPEGYSVSREKKERFSLILESASTNQTSMYLCASTQSGREAFEQYFGPGTRLTVT.